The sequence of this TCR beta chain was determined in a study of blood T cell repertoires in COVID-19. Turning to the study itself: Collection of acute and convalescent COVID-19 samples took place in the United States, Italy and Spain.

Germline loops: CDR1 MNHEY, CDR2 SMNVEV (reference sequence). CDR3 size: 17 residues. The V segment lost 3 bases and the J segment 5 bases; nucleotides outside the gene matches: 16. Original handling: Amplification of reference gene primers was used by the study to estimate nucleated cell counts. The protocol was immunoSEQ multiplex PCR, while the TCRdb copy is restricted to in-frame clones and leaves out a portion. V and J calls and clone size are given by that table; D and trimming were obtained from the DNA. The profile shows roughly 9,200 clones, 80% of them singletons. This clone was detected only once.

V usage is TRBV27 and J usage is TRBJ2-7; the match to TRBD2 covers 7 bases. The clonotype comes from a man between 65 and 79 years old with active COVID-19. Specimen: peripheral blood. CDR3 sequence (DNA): TGTGCCAGCAGTTTTCGAAGCCGGGGCGGGAGTATCCACGAGCAGTACTTC. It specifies CASSFRSRGGSIHEQYF.